The next 11 T cell receptor beta chains were all read from a single sample in a study of OX40 agonist ivuxolimab in advanced cancers. Data came from immunoSEQ multiplex PCR; TCRdb stores just in-frame clones and leaves some out. The sample has about 160,000 clones; under 95% are singletons. The sample was CD4+ or CD8+ T cells sorted from blood, taken in a trial of the OX40 agonist ivuxolimab. These receptors all stem from an adult with an advanced solid tumor such as melanoma, head and neck, liver or kidney cancer.

The V call is TRBV7-9, the J call TRBJ2-7, with 7 positions matching TRBD1. This CDR3 is 17 amino acids long. V was pared by 5 bases and J by 3 bases, with 16 bases of the junction left unmatched. CDR1 SEHNR and CDR2 FQNEAQ come from the germline V gene (reference sequence). CDR3 amino acids: CASSAGFRDSTYYEQYF. In DNA form, the CDR3 reads TGTGCCAGCAGCGCAGGATTCCGGGACAGCACATACTACGAGCAGTACTTC.

The rearrangement uses TRBV29-1 and TRBJ2-7; D not certain. This CDR3 spans 12 amino acids. The ends were cut back, 5 bases at V and 0 bases at J, with 8 bases in the middle. Germline assignment: CDR1 SQVTM and CDR2 ANQGSEA. The CDR3 spells CSVLQNSYEQYF. The CDR3 coding sequence is TGCAGCGTTTTACAGAACTCCTACGAGCAGTACTTC.

V usage is TRBV5-4 and J usage is TRBJ2-7, with D hard to call. CDR3 length equals 13 residues. Germline CDR1 is SGHNT and CDR2 is YYREEE (reference sequence). Trimming shortened V by 0 bases and J by 2 bases, and 6 bases separated the two germline ends. CDR3 sequence: CASSLGPAYEQYF. The DNA of the CDR3 is TGTGCCAGCAGCTTGGGTCCAGCCTACGAGCAGTACTTC.

The V call is TRBV11-3, the J call TRBJ2-2; a possible D gene is TRBD2 (6 bases). CDR3 length equals 17 residues. Trimming shortened V by 3 bases and J by 1 base, and 15 bases separated the two germline ends. The V gene's germline CDR1 is SGHNT and CDR2 YENEEA. The CDR3 protein is CASSFSYSGLNTGELFF. The CDR3 coding sequence is TGTGCCAGCAGCTTCTCCTATAGCGGTTTGAACACCGGGGAGCTGTTTTTT.

The rearrangement uses TRBV5-1 and TRBJ2-1; no clear D. This CDR3 is 12 amino acids long. Looked up from germline, CDR1 is SGHRS and CDR2 is YFSETQ. V lost 4 bases and J lost 4, with 6 bases in between. The CDR3 sequence is CASSPRYNEQFF. In DNA form, the CDR3 reads TGCGCCAGCAGCCCCCGATACAATGAGCAGTTCTTC.

This clone has a handful of counts. V is TRBV28 and J is TRBJ1-5; D call uncertain. Germline loops: CDR1 MDHEN, CDR2 SYDVKM. CDR3 length equals 16 residues. V gave up 1 base and J gave up 0 bases, with 10 bases separating them. CDR3: CASSLFRWNSNQPQHF. The CDR3 DNA reads TGTGCCAGCAGTTTATTCCGGTGGAATAGCAATCAGCCCCAGCATTTT.

The chain couples TRBV6-5 to TRBJ1-3; TRBD1 agrees at 8 bases. With V trimmed by 0 bases and J by 7 bases, 8 bases remained unmatched. This CDR3 comprises 16 residues. Per germline, CDR1 MNHEY and CDR2 SVGAGI. The CDR3 loop reads CASSYSTGEVTNTIYF. For the CDR3, the DNA is TGTGCCAGCAGTTACTCGACAGGGGAGGTTACGAACACCATATATTTT.

The rearrangement joins TRBV7-9 to TRBJ1-3, with 7 nucleotides matching TRBD1. Germline V gives CDR1 SEHNR, CDR2 FQNEAQ (reference sequence). The V and J ends lost 4 bases and 4 bases, in that order; junction bases with no gene match: 10. The length of the CDR3 is 16 residues. CDR3: CASSWSMGQKGNTIYF. CDR3 DNA: TGTGCCAGCAGCTGGAGTATGGGACAGAAGGGAAACACCATATATTTT.

This CDR3 reads CASSPPARETIGYTF. The CDR3, as DNA: TGTGCCAGCTCACCACCGGCACGGGAAACTATTGGCTACACCTTC. V is TRBV18 and J is TRBJ1-2; D ambiguous. This CDR3 is 15 amino acids long. Germline CDR1 reads KGHSH; CDR2 reads LQKENI. Trimming removed 0 bases from V and 7 bases from J, with 15 bases in between.

The V call is TRBV19, the J call TRBJ1-5; possibly TRBD1 for D (6 bases). CDR1 LNHDA and CDR2 SQIVND come from the germline V gene (reference sequence). V was cut by 3 bases and J by 7 bases, with 10 bases left in between. The CDR3 extends over 13 amino acids. CDR3 in amino acids: CASSMAGAQPQHF. The CDR3 region has the DNA TGTGCCAGTAGTATGGCGGGGGCGCAGCCCCAGCATTTT.

This clone showed up just once. The rearrangement links TRBV19 to TRBJ1-6, with 8 positions matching TRBD1. The germline CDR1 and CDR2 sequences are LNHDA and SQIVND (reference sequence). V lost 3 bases to trimming and J lost 14 bases; unmatched junction nucleotides: 12. This CDR3 region has 15 residues. Written as DNA, the CDR3 is TGTGCCAGTAGTATGCCCCGACAGGGGCGAGGGGCCCTCCACTTT. It yields the protein CASSMPRQGRGALHF.